These 22 T cell receptor beta chains came from one sample sequenced in a study of T cell repertoires in cytomegalovirus infection. Via MiXCR, TCRdb re-called the reads, giving one row per CDR3 protein. The sample includes 95,000 to 150,000 distinct CDR3 sequences, more than 30% of them seen just once. Their target antigens are unknown. The sequencing used CD8+ T cells from cultured PBMCs, collected from culture after CMV antigen stimulation. The receptors were gathered from a human donor in good health (CMV status not recorded). Some clones in this sample may be carry-over from other donors' samples.

The rearrangement uses TRBV7-9 and TRBJ2-3, with unresolved D. CDR1 is SEHNR, CDR2 FQNEAQ, per germline (reference sequence). The CDR3 is 15 residues long. V shed 1 base and J shed 2 bases, with 10 bases lying between them. In nucleotides, the CDR3 is TGTGCCAGCAGCTTAGAGGGCCCAGCCACAGATACGCAGTATTTT. Protein sequence: CASSLEGPATDTQYF.

This rearrangement joins TRBV7-6 to TRBJ2-1; 9 nucleotides agree with TRBD2. Looked up from germline, CDR1 is SGHVS and CDR2 is FNYEAQ. J lost 2 bases, V lost 1 base, and 15 bases had no gene match. The CDR3 loop spans 20 amino acids. DNA of the CDR3: TGTGCCAGCAGCTTAGGTGGGGGAGCGGGGGGTTCCCTCGCCTACAATGAGCAGTTCTTC. It codes for CASSLGGGAGGSLAYNEQFF.

The chain uses TRBV29-1 and TRBJ1-2, with D possibly being TRBD1 (6 bases). Trimming pared 0 bases from V and 2 bases from J, leaving 13 bases between. Germline V gene data show CDR1 as SQVTM and CDR2 as ANQGSEA. CDR3 length: 15 residues. CDR3 bases: TGCAGCGTTGAAGATGGGGGGACATGGAACTATGGCTACACCTTC. Amino acids: CSVEDGGTWNYGYTF.

The genes are TRBV25-1 and TRBJ2-3, with D possibly being TRBD1 (6 bases). The germline gives CDR1 MGHDK, CDR2 SYGVNS. The CDR3 consists of 13 residues. Trimming took off 5 bases at V and 6 bases at J, with 12 bases between the two ends. The CDR3 protein is CASSLTGLDTQYF. CDR3 nucleotide sequence: TGTGCCAGCAGTCTAACAGGGCTGGATACGCAGTATTTT.

The chain combines TRBV7-2 with TRBJ2-7; 7 bases fit TRBD2. V shed 2 bases and J 4 bases; nucleotides not matched to a gene: 11. The CDR3 runs to 16 residues. CDR1 is SGHTA and CDR2 is FQGNSA in the germline V gene. The CDR3 nucleotides read TGTGCCAGCAGCTTATCGGGGGGAACAGGACTGTACGAGCAGTACTTC. Its translation is CASSLSGGTGLYEQYF. Together with reference TRBV7-2 and TRBJ2-7, the CDR3 gives the full variable domain: GAGVSQSPSNKVTEKGKDVELRCDPISGHTALYWYRQSLGQGLEFLIYFQGNSAPDKSGLPSDRFSAERTGGSVSTLTIQRTQQEDSAVYLCASSLSGGTGLYEQYFGPGTRLTVT.

The sample holds a few counts of this clonotype. In DNA form, the CDR3 reads TGTGCCAGCAGCCGCAACGGACGATCCCTCCACTTT. Protein sequence: CASSRNGRSLHF. V is TRBV27 and J is TRBJ1-6; D is unclear. The V end lost 6 bases, the J end lost 14 bases, and 14 bases lay between the germline ends. This CDR3 spans 12 amino acids. Germline V gene lookup returns CDR1 MNHEY and CDR2 SMNVEV (reference sequence).

J is TRBJ1-2 and V is TRBV7-9; D might be TRBD1 (5 bases). The germline CDR1 and CDR2 sequences are SEHNR and FQNEAQ (reference sequence). Deletions cut 4 bases from V and 3 bases from J, with 12 bases between. The CDR3 is 14 amino acids. CDR3 in amino acids: CASSSDGDYYGYTF. In nucleotides, the CDR3 is TGTGCCAGCAGCTCTGACGGGGACTACTATGGCTACACCTTC.

Notes on this clonotype: The junction shows a germline mismatch at one end, possibly a read error. This chain links TRBV7-6 with TRBJ2-5; 7 bases map to TRBD2. The germline CDR1 and CDR2 sequences are SGHVS and FNYEAQ. CDR3 size: 16 residues. The CDR3 nucleotides are TGTGCTAGCAGCCCTAGATGGGGGGGGGTCCAAGAGACCCAGTACTTC. Translated, it gives CASSPRWGGVQETQYF.

The V gene is TRBV20-1, the J gene TRBJ2-3; 9 positions match TRBD1. V was clipped by 5 bases and J by 0 bases; unmatched bases: 6. The CDR3 consists of 15 residues. Per germline, CDR1 DFQATT and CDR2 SNEGSKA (reference sequence). CDR3 in amino acids: CSAGTGSTSTDTQYF. CDR3 sequence (DNA): TGCAGTGCTGGGACAGGGAGTACCAGCACAGATACGCAGTATTTT.

This clonotype was counted between two and nine times. The rearrangement uses TRBV11-3 and TRBJ1-2, with D tentatively TRBD1 (5 bases). CDR3 length: 15 amino acids. The V end was cut by 4 bases, the J end by 4 bases, with 16 bases between. The germline gives CDR1 SGHNT, CDR2 YENEEA. CDR3 amino acids: CASSSRPDRPYGYTF. The CDR3 DNA follows: TGTGCCAGCAGCTCACGGCCCGACAGACCCTATGGCTACACCTTC.

This clonotype was seen more than once but under ten times. This chain joins TRBV28 and TRBJ1-4, with D perhaps TRBD1 (5 bases). The CDR3 has 20 residues. The germline V gene encodes CDR1 MDHEN and CDR2 SYDVKM. Between the trimmed V and J ends, which lost 5 bases and 0 bases, there was a span of 25 bases. CDR3 protein: CASSKRVGRGRVATNEKLFF. CDR3 coding DNA: TGTGCCAGCAGTAAACGGGTTGGCCGGGGGAGGGTTGCAACTAATGAAAAACTGTTTTTT.

The chain joins TRBV7-8 to TRBJ2-7; 7 nucleotides agree with TRBD2. V was pared by 5 bases and J by 3 bases, with 10 bases of the junction left unmatched. The CDR3 has 15 residues. Germline loops: CDR1 SGHVS, CDR2 FQNEAQ. The DNA for the CDR3 is TGTGCCAGCAGCCACCGACTAGCTGGCGACTACGAGCAGTACTTC. Translated: CASSHRLAGDYEQYF.

This chain connects TRBV6-6 to TRBJ1-1; D remains ambiguous. V lost 5 bases to trimming and J lost 4 bases, with 14 bases between them. The CDR3 length is 14 residues. Per the germline V gene, CDR1 is MNHNY and CDR2 is SVGAGI (reference sequence). The chain's CDR3 is CASSPTPEGTEAFF. CDR3 nucleotides: TGTGCCAGCAGTCCCACCCCGGAGGGCACTGAAGCTTTCTTT.

V is TRBV7-2 and J is TRBJ2-2; D uncertain. V was pared by 4 bases and J by 0 bases, with 15 bases between. Germline values: CDR1 SGHTA, CDR2 FQGNSA. This CDR3 is 17 amino acids long. CDR3 sequence reads: CASSWMVGRTNTGELFF. The CDR3 DNA is TGTGCCAGCAGCTGGATGGTCGGCAGGACGAACACCGGGGAGCTGTTTTTT. Variable domain in full (rest from reference TRBV7-2 and TRBJ2-2): GAGVSQSPSNKVTEKGKDVELRCDPISGHTALYWYRQSLGQGLEFLIYFQGNSAPDKSGLPSDRFSAERTGGSVSTLTIQRTQQEDSAVYLCASSWMVGRTNTGELFFGEGSRLTVL.

CDR3 nucleotides: TGCGCCAGCAGCCAAGGACTCACAGGGGATTATGGCTACACCTTC. As protein: CASSQGLTGDYGYTF. The chain recombines TRBV4-1 with TRBJ1-2; 7 bases match TRBD1. V was clipped by 1 base and J by 5 bases; unmatched bases: 7. CDR1 and CDR2 from the germline V gene are MGHRA and YSYEKL. CDR3 length: 15 amino acids.

J is TRBJ2-1 and V is TRBV27; possibly TRBD1 for D (6 bases). CDR3 length equals 17 residues. V was cut by 3 bases and J by 8 bases, with 23 bases left in between. Germline V gene data show CDR1 as MNHEY and CDR2 as SMNVEV (reference sequence). CDR3 nucleotides: TGTGCCAGCAGTTTGTCAAACAGGGTTGAAGTGTACGATGAGCAGTTCTTC. Protein product: CASSLSNRVEVYDEQFF.

The table lists this clonotype with many counts. V usage is TRBV7-2 and J usage is TRBJ2-7, with 15 bases that match TRBD2. The germline gives CDR1 SGHTA, CDR2 FQGNSA. The CDR3 consists of 14 residues. V was pared by 4 bases and J by 13 bases, with 8 bases of the junction left unmatched. The chain's CDR3 is CASSSAGLAGGLYF. The CDR3 DNA reads as TGTGCCAGCAGCTCCGCCGGACTAGCGGGGGGGCTCTACTTC.

This clonotype was found many times. The chain has TRBV4-1 and TRBJ1-2; D gene uncertain. The CDR3 has 14 residues. The V end was cut by 0 bases, the J end by 0 bases, with 5 bases between. Germline assignment: CDR1 MGHRA and CDR2 YSYEKL. The DNA of the CDR3 is TGCGCCAGCAGCCAAGAAAGACCTAACTATGGCTACACCTTC. It specifies CASSQERPNYGYTF.

The CDR3 loop is CASSKVTSATQETQYF. CDR3 in DNA: TGTGCCAGCAGCAAGGTGACTAGCGCCACCCAAGAGACCCAGTACTTC. This chain links TRBV7-6 with TRBJ2-5; 8 nucleotides match TRBD2. CDR1 is SGHVS and CDR2 is FNYEAQ in the germline V gene. The CDR3 has 16 amino acids. V was pared by 5 bases and J by 1 base, with 9 bases of the junction left unmatched.

This clonotype was observed once. The chain joins TRBV14 to TRBJ2-1; D possibly uses TRBD1 or TRBD2 (6 bases each). This CDR3 region has 16 residues. V gave up 1 base and J gave up 3 bases, with 13 bases separating them. Germline lookup yields CDR1 SGHDN and CDR2 FVKESK. This CDR3 reads CASSQGGGLDYNEQFF. CDR3 nucleotide sequence: TGTGCCAGCAGCCAAGGAGGGGGACTTGACTACAATGAGCAGTTCTTC.

The chain joins TRBV7-9 to TRBJ1-2, with a possible D match to TRBD1 (5 bases). Germline V lookup: CDR1 SEHNR, CDR2 FQNEAQ (reference sequence). V was clipped by 3 bases and J by 2 bases, with 7 bases between them. CDR3 length: 13 residues. CDR3 sequence (DNA): TGTGCCAGCAGCTTCGAGGGGAACTATGGCTACACCTTC. The encoded protein is CASSFEGNYGYTF.

As for this clonotype: The CDR3 end shows no conserved phenylalanine or tryptophan, and so a read error is likely. The rearrangement joins TRBV28 to TRBJ1-5; D is ambiguous. This CDR3 region has 14 residues. V was pared by 8 bases and J by 2 bases, with 13 bases between. The germline V gene has CDR1 MDHEN and CDR2 SYDVKM. The CDR3 here is CASGWEPGNQPQHC. The CDR3 nucleotides are TGTGCCAGCGGCTGGGAGCCTGGCAATCAGCCCCAGCATTGT.